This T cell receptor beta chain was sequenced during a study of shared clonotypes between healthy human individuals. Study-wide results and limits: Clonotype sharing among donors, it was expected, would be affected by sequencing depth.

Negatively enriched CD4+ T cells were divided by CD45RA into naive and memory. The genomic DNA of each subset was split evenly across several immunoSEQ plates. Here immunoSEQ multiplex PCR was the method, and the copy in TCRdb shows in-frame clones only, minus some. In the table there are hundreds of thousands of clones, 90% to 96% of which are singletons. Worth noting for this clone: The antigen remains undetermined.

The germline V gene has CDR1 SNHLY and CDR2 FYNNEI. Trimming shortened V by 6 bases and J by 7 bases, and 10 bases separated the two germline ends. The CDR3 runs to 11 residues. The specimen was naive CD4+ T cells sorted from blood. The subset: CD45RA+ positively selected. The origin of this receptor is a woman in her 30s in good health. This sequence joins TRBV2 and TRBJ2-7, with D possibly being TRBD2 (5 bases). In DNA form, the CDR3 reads TGTGCCAGCAGACCCTCGGGAGAGCAGTACTTC. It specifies CASRPSGEQYF.